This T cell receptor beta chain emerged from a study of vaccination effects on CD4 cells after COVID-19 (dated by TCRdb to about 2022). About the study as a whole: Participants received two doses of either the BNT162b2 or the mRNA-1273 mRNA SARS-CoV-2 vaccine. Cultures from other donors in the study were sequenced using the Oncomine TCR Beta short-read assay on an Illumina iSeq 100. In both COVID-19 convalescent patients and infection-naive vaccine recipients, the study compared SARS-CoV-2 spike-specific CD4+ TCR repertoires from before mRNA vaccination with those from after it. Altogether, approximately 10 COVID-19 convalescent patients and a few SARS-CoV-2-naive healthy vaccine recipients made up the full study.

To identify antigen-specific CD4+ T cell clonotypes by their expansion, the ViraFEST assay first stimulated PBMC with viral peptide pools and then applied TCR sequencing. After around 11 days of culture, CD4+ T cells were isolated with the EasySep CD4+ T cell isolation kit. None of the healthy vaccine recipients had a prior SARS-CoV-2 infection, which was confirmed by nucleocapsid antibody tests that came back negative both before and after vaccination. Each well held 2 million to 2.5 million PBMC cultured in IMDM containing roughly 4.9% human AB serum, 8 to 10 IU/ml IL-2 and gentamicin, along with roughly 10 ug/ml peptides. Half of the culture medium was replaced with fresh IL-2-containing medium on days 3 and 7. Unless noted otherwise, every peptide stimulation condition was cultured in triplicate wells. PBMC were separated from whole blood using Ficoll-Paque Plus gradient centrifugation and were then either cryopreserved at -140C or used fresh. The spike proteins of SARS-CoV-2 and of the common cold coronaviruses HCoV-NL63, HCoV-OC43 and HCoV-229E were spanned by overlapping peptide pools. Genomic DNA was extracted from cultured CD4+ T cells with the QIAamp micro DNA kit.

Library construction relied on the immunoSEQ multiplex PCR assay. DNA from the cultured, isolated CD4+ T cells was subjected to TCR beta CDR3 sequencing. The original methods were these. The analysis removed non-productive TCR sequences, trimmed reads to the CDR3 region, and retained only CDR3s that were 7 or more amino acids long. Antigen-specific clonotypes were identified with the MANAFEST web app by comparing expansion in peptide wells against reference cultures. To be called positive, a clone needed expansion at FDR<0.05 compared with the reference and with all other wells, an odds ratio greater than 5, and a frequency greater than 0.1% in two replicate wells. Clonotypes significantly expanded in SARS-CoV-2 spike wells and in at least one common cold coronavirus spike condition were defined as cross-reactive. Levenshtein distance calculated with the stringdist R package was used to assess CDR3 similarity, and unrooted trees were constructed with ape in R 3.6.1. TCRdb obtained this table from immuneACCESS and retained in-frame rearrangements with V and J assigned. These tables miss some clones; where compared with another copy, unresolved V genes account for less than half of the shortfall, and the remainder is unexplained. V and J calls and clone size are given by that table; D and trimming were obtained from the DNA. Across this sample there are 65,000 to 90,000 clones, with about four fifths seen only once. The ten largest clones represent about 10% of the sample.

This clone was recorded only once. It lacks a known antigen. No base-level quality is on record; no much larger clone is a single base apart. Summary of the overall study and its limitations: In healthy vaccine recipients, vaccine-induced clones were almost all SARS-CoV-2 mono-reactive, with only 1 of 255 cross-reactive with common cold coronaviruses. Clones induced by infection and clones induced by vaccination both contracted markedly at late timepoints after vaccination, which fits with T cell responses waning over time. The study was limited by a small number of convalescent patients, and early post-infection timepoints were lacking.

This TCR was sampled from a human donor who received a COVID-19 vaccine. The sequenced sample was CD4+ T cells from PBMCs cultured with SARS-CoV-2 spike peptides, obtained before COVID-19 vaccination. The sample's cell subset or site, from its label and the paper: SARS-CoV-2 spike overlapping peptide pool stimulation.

Here the CDR3 is given as CSASRSTEAFF. The DNA is TGCAGTGCTAGCCGCTCCACTGAAGCTTTCTTT. The rearranged chain carries TRBV20-1 and TRBJ1-1, with no reliable assignment of the D segment. Including cysteine and phenylalanine, the CDR3 has 11 amino acids. The DNA shown is the 33-base CDR3, in frame from base 1. Trimming at the junction amounts to 3 bases on V and 4 bases on J, and the germline ends lie 6 bases apart. Via the germline V gene (reference sequence), CDR1 is DFQATT and CDR2 SNEGSKA.